This is a list of T cell receptor beta chains from one sample in a study of preoperative IRX-2 immunotherapy in early breast cancer. TCRdb's copy holds only in-frame clones and misses some; the assay was immunoSEQ multiplex PCR. In the table there are tens of thousands of clones, 78% of which are singletons. This specimen was lymph node tissue, taken before IRX-2 immunotherapy. Every receptor here comes from a human donor with breast cancer. CDR3s include the opening cysteine and the closing phenylalanine or tryptophan. D genes are given only for firm matches. Clone size is stated in some rows and not others, as once, few, many or a class when expanded.

clone size	V gene	J gene	D gene	CDR3 DNA	CDR3 protein
.	TRBV19	TRBJ1-2	.	TGTGCCAGTAGTGTCCGGACAGCCGTCGCCTTCTATGGCTACACCTTC	CASSVRTAVAFYGYTF
.	TRBV6-8	TRBJ1-5	.	TGTGCCAGCAGTGTCTCGGGGTTCGAGCCCCAGCATTTT	CASSVSGFEPQHF
.	TRBV29-1	TRBJ1-1	TRBD1	TGCAGCACGGGACAGGGGAACACTGAAGCTTTCTTT	CSTGQGNTEAFF
.	TRBV14	TRBJ2-2	.	TGTGCCAGCAGAGGGACTTTTTACACCGGGGAGCTGTTTTTT	CASRGTFYTGELFF
.	TRBV6-8	TRBJ1-2	.	TGTGCCAGCAGTTACCGTACGGACAAGAACTATGGCTACACCTTC	CASSYRTDKNYGYTF
.	TRBV18	TRBJ1-1	TRBD1	TGTGCCAGCTCACCTAGACAGGGAAATACTGAAGCTTTCTTT	CASSPRQGNTEAFF
.	TRBV6-8	TRBJ1-2	TRBD1	TGTGCCACTTTACGGACAGGGACTGGCTACACCTTC	CATLRTGTGYTF
.	TRBV18	TRBJ1-1	.	TGTGCCAGCTCACCACCAGAACGTATTAACACTGAAGCTTTCTTT	CASSPPERINTEAFF
few	TRBV6-8	TRBJ1-1	.	TGTGCCAGCAGTTACTCCCCGGGACAACTCGAAGCTTTCTTT	CASSYSPGQLEAFF
few	TRBV11-3	TRBJ2-7	TRBD2	TGTGCCAGCAGCTTAAGGCTAGCGGGGGCCTACGAGCAGTACTTC	CASSLRLAGAYEQYF
.	TRBV14	TRBJ2-3	.	TGTGCCAGCAGCCAACCCTTCAGCACAGATACGCAGTATTTT	CASSQPFSTDTQYF
once	TRBV11-3	TRBJ2-5	.	TGTGCCAGCAGCTCCACGAGACAGGCTTACCAAGAGACCCAGTACTTC	CASSSTRQAYQETQYF
once	TRBV6-8	TRBJ2-5	.	TGTGCCAGCAGTGAGACCCAGGGCCCTGAGAAGACCCAGTACTTC	CASSETQGPEKTQYF